This paragraph reports one T cell receptor beta chain. Which antigen it targets is not known. Qualities for individual bases were not recorded, and no much larger clone is one base off. The entry originates in a study of blood T cell repertoires in COVID-19 (dated by TCRdb to the early 2020s). Broadly, across the study: Collaborator samples came from the United States, Italy and Spain and covered acute and convalescent phases of COVID-19. The material from the prospective study consisted of cDNA or gDNA derived from T cells, B-cell-depleted T cells, or PBMCs. Deeply sampled blood TCRbeta repertoires from subjects exposed to, actively infected with, or recovered from COVID-19 were included in the dataset. The repertoires were released in a freely available public database intended as a resource for research on the immune response to SARS-CoV-2. Samples came from the ongoing ImmuneRACE study (first 160 participants) plus 1,254 subjects from 6 global collaborators. Sample metadata almost always included a de-identified subject ID, COVID-19 status, age in years and sex. HLA class I and class II types, where available, came from metadata supplied by the sample provider rather than from assay-based typing.

The immunoSEQ Assay, a bias-controlled multiplex PCR, was used to amplify TCRbeta CDR3 regions from genomic DNA. The published analysis was carried out like this. The number of nucleated cells in each sample was estimated by amplification of reference gene primers within the assay. To quantify the absolute abundance of each unique TCRbeta CDR3 rearrangement, sequence reads were collapsed and filtered. Productive Simpson clonality was computed per sample as the square root of Simpson's diversity index over productive rearrangements. Not all clones reach the TCRdb copy of this immuneACCESS table, which keeps in-frame sequences only. Checked studies attribute under half of the gap to unresolved V genes and leave the rest unexplained. Clone size and the V and J calls come from that table; the DNA yielded D and trimming. The sample profile shows approximately 74,000 clones; 88% of them were found once. The ten top clones hold 1.9% of the sample.

The research as a whole found: The amount of clinical and demographic metadata varied by source and participant and was provided uncurated.

Reading the germline V gene gives CDR1 SGHNT and CDR2 YENEEA. V gives up 5 bases and J gives up 3 bases, and the segment between their germline ends measures 10 bases. The CDR3, cysteine through phenylalanine, is 14 amino acids long. CDR3 DNA is the only sequence kept; it has 42 bases, read in frame from the first base. Collaborating institutions collected whole blood in K2EDTA tubes following their own protocols. For TCRbeta analysis, collaborator samples were shipped as frozen whole blood, as isolated PBMCs, or as DNA extracted from either sample type. The sequenced sample consisted of peripheral blood. This TCR came from a woman older than 75 with active or convalescent COVID-19. The sequence links TRBV11-3 to TRBJ2-2; the D gene cannot be named for sure. The CDR3 in this case is CASSPGQYTGELFF. DNA sequence: TGTGCCAGCAGCCCGGGTCAGTACACCGGGGAGCTGTTTTTT. Here the CDR3 is joined to the reference TRBV11-3 and TRBJ2-2 genes, and the full variable domain is: EAGVVQSPRYKIIEKKQPVAFWCNPISGHNTLYWYLQNLGQGPELLIRYENEEAVDDSQLPKDRFSAERLKGVDSTLKIQPAELGDSAVYLCASSPGQYTGELFFGEGSRLTVL.